This record looks at one T cell receptor (beta chain) sequence and its context. This sample's treatment: over 15 received Ad26.COV2.S at low or high dose, single or two shots; a few received placebo; per-sample allocation not given. The study sampled participants on day 63 after the first vaccine or placebo injection. Repertoires were generated with immunoSEQ multiplex PCR, while TCRdb's copy carries only in-frame clones and drops some. The repertoire has 300,000 to 350,000 clones, 90% of them found once; the top ten carry 4.5% to 5.5%. This sample stems from a study of Ad26.COV2.S vaccination and SARS-CoV-2 variants. Unmatched junction bases numbered 11, after V lost 5 bases and J lost 1 base. The CDR3 covers 16 residues. CDR1 and CDR2 from the germline V gene are SGHRS and YFSETQ.

This material consisted of peripheral blood, taken in a trial of Ad26.COV2.S vaccine versus placebo. The TCR sequence derives from a person between 18 and 65 years old who received the Ad26.COV2.S COVID-19 vaccine or a placebo. The genes are TRBV5-1 and TRBJ1-1, with 7 bases that match TRBD1. DNA for the CDR3: TGCGCCAGCAGTCCTGGCCGCGGGACAGAGAACACTGAAGCTTTCTTT. This encodes CASSPGRGTENTEAFF.